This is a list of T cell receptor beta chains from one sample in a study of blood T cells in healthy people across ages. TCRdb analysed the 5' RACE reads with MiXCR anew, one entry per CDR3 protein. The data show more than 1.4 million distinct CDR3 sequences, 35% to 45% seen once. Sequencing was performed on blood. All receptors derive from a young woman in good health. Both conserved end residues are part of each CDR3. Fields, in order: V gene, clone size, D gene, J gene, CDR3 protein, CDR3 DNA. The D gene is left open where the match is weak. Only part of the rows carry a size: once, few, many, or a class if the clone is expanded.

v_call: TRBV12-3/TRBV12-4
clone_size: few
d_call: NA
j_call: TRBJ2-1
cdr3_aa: CASSLFYSPRAEQFF
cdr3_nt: TGTGCCAGCAGTTTATTTTACTCCCCTCGAGCTGAGCAGTTCTTC

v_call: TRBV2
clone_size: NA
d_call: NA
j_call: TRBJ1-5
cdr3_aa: CASSEWVLLGSGNQPQHF
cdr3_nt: TGTGCCAGCAGTGAATGGGTGTTGTTGGGGAGCGGCAATCAGCCCCAGCATTTT

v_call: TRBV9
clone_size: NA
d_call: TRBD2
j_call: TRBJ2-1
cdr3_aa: CASSAGTSGGNNEQFF
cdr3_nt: TGTGCCAGCAGCGCCGGGACTAGCGGGGGGAACAATGAGCAGTTCTTC

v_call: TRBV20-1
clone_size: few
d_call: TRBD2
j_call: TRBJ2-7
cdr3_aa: CSASVLAGASYEQYF
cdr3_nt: TGCAGTGCTAGTGTCCTAGCGGGAGCCTCCTACGAGCAGTACTTC

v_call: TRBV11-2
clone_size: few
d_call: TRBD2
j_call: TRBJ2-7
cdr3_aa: CASSVLAGALGEQYF
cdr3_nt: TGTGCCAGCAGCGTTCTCGCGGGAGCGTTGGGCGAGCAGTACTTC

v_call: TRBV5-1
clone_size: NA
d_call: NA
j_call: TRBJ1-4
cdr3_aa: CASSPGANLNEKLFF
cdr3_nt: TGCGCCAGCAGCCCGGGGGCTAATCTCAATGAAAAACTGTTTTTT

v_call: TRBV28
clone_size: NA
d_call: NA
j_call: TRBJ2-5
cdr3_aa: CASSPSWTGEQYF
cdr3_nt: TGTGCCAGCAGTCCCTCGTGGACGGGAGAGCAGTACTTC

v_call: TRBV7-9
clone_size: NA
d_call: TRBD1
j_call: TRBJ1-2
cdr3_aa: CASSLIPGQSDYGYTF
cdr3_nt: TGTGCCAGCAGCCTCATACCGGGACAGAGTGATTATGGCTACACCTTC

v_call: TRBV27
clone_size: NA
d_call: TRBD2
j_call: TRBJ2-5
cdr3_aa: CASSFTGLAGGQETQYF
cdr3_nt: TGTGCCAGCAGTTTTACAGGACTAGCGGGAGGACAAGAGACCCAGTACTTC

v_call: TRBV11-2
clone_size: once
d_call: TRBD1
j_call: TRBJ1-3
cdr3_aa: CASSLRDRGNTIYF
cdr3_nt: TGTGCCAGCAGCCTACGGGACAGAGGAAACACCATATATTTT